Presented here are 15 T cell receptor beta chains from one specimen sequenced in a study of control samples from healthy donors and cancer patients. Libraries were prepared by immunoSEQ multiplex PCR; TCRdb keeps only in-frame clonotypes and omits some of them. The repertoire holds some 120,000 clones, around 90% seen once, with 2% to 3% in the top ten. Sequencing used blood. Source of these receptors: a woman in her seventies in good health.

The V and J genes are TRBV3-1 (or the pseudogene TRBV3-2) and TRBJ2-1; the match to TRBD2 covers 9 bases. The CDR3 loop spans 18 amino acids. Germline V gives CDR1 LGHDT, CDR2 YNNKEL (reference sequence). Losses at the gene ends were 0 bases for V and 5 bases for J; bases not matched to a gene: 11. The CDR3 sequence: CASSQDAPSGGPDNEQFF. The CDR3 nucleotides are TGTGCCAGCAGCCAAGATGCCCCCAGCGGGGGGCCTGACAATGAGCAGTTCTTC.

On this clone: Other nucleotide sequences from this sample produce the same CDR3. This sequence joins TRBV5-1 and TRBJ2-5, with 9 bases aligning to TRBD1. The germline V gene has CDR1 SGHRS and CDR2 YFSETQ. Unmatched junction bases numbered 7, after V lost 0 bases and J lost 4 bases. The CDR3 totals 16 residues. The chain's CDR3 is CASSLGQGEGPETQYF. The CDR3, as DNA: TGCGCCAGCAGCTTGGGACAGGGGGAGGGGCCAGAGACCCAGTACTTC.

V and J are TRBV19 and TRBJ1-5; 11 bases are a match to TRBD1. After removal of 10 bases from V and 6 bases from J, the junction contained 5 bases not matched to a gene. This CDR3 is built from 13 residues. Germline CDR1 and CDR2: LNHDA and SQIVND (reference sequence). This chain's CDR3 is CATSGTGGQPQHF. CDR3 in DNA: TGTGCCACTTCCGGGACAGGGGGTCAGCCCCAGCATTTT. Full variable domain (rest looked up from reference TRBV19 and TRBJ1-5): DGGITQSPKYLFRKEGQNVTLSCEQNLNHDAMYWYRQDPGQGLRLIYYSQIVNDFQKGDIAEGYSVSREKKESFPLTVTSAQKNPTAFYLCATSGTGGQPQHFGDGTRLSIL.

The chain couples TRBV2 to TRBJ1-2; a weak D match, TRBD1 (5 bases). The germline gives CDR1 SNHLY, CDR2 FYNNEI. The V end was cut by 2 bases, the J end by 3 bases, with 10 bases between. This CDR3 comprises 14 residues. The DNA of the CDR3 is TGTGCCAGCAGTGAATGGGGGGAAGACTATGGCTACACCTTC. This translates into CASSEWGEDYGYTF.

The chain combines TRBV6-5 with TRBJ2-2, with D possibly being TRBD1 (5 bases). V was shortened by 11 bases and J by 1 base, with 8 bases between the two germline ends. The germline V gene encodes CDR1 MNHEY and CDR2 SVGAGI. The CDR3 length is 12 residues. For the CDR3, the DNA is TGTGCCGGGCAGGGGAACACCGGGGAGCTGTTTTTT. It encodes CAGQGNTGELFF.

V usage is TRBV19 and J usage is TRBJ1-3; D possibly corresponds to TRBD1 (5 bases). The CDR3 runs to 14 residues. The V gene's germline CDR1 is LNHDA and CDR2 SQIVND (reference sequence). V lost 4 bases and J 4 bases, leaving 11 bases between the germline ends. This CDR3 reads CASSRGREGNTIYF. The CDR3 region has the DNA TGTGCCAGTAGTAGGGGCAGGGAGGGAAACACCATATATTTT.

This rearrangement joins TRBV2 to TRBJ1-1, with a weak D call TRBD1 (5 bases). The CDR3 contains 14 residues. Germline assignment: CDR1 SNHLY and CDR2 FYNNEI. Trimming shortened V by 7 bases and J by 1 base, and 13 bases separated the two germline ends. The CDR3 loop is CASNDRRSNTEAFF. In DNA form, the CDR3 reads TGTGCCAGCAACGACAGACGATCGAACACTGAAGCTTTCTTT.

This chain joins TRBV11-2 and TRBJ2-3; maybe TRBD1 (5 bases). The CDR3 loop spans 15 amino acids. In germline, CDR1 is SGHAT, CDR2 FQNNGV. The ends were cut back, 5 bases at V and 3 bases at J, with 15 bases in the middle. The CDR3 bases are TGTGCCAGCAGCCCGACAAGGGGCGGAACAGATACGCAGTATTTT. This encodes CASSPTRGGTDTQYF.

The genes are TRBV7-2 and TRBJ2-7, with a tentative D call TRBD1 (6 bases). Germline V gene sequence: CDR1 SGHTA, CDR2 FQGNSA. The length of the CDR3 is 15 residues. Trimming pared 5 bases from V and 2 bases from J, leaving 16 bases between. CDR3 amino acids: CASSPWFQGTYEQYF. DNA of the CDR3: TGTGCCAGCAGCCCGTGGTTCCAGGGGACCTACGAGCAGTACTTC.

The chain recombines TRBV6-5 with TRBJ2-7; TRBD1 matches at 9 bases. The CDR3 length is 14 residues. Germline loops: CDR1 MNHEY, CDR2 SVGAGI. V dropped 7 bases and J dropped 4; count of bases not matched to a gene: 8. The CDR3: CASTSTGGAYEQYF. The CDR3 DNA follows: TGTGCCAGCACATCGACAGGGGGTGCGTACGAGCAGTACTTC.

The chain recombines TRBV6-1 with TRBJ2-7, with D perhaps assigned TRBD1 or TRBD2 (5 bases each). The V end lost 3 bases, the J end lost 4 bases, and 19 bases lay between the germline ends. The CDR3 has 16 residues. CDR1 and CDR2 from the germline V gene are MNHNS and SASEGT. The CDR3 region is CASSDYSRGLAYEQYF. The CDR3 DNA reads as TGTGCCAGCAGTGATTACTCCCGGGGCCTGGCGTACGAGCAGTACTTC.

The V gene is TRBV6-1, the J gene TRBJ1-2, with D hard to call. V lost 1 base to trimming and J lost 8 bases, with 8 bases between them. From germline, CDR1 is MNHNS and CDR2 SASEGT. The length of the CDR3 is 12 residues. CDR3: CASSEGREGYTF. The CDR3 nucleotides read TGTGCCAGCAGTGAAGGGCGTGAGGGCTACACCTTC.

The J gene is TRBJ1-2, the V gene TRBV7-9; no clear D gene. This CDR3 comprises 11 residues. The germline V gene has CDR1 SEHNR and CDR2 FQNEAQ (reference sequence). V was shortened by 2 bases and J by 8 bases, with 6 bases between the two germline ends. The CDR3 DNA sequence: TGTGCCAGCAGCTTAATAGGCGGCTACACCTTC. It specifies CASSLIGGYTF.

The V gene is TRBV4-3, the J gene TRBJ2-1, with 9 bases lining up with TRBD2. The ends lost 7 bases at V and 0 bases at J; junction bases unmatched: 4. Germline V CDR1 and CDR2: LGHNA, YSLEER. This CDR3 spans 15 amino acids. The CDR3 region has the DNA TGCGCCAGCACCATTAGCGGGAGCTCCTACAATGAGCAGTTCTTC. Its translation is CASTISGSSYNEQFF.

CDR3 residues: CASSQVFLGPSGNTIYF. In DNA, the CDR3 is TGTGCCAGCAGCCAAGTATTCTTAGGGCCCTCTGGAAACACCATATATTTT. The chain links TRBV3-1 (or the pseudogene TRBV3-2) to TRBJ1-3; D remains unclear. The ends were cut back, 1 base at V and 0 bases at J, with 13 bases in the middle. This CDR3 spans 17 amino acids. Germline V gives CDR1 LGHDT, CDR2 YNNKEL (reference sequence).